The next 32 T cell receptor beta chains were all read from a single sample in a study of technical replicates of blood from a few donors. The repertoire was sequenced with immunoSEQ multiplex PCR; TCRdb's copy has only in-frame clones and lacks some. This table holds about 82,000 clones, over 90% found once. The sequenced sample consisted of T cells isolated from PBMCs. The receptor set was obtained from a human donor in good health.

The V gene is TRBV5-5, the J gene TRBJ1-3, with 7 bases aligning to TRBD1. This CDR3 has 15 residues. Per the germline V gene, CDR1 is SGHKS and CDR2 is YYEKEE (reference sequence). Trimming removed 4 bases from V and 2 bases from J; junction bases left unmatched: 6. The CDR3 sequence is CASSTSTGAGNTIYF. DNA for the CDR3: TGTGCCAGCAGCACGTCAACAGGGGCTGGAAACACCATATATTTT.

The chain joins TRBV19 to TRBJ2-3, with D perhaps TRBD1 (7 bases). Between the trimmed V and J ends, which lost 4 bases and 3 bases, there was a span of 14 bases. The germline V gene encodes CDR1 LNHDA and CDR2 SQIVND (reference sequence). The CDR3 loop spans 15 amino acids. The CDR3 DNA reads TGTGCCAGTAGTAAACAGACAGGGAGGACAGATACGCAGTATTTT. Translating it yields CASSKQTGRTDTQYF.

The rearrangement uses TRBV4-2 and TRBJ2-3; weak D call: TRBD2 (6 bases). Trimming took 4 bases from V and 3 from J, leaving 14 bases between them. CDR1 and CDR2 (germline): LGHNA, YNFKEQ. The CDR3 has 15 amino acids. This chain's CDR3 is CASSPTSTRTDTQYF. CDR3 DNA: TGTGCCAGCAGCCCGACTAGTACAAGGACAGATACGCAGTATTTT.

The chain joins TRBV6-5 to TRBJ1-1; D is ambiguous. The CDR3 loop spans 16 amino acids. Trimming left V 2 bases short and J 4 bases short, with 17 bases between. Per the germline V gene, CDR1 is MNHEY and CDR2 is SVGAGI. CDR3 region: CASSYPPGPFFTEAFF. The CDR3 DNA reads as TGTGCCAGCAGTTACCCCCCAGGTCCTTTCTTCACTGAAGCTTTCTTT.

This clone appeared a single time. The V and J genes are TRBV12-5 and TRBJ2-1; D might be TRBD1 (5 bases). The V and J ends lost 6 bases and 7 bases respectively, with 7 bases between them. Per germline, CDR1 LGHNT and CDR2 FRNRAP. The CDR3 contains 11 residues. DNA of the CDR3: TGTGCTAGTGGCCCAGGGAATGAGCAGTTCTTC. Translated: CASGPGNEQFF.

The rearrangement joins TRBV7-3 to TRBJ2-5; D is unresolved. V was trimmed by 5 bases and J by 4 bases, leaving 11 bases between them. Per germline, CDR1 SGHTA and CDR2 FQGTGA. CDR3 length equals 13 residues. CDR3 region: CASSAQFGETQYF. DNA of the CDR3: TGTGCCAGCAGCGCCCAATTCGGAGAGACCCAGTACTTC.

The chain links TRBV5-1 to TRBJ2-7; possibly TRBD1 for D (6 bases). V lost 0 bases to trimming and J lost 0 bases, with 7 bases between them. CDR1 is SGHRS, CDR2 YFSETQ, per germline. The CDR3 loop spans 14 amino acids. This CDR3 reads CASSLAGDSYEQYF. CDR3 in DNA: TGCGCCAGCAGCTTGGCAGGGGACTCCTACGAGCAGTACTTC.

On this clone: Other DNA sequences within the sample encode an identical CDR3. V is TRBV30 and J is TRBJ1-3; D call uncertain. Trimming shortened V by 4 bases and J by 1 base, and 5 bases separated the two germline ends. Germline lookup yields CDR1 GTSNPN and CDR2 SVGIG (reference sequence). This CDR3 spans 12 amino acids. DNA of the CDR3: TGTGCCTGGACCGGGTCTGGAAACACCATATATTTT. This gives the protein CAWTGSGNTIYF. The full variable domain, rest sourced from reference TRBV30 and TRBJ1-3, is SQTIHQWPATLVQPVGSPLSLECTVEGTSNPNLYWYRQAAGRGLQLLFYSVGIGQISSEVPQNLSASRPQDRQFILSSKKLLLSDSGFYLCAWTGSGNTIYFGEGSWLTVV.

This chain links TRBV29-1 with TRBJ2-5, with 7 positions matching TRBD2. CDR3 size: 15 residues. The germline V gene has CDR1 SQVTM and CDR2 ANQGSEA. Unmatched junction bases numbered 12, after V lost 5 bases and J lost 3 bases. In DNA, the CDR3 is TGCAGCGTTTTAACAACTAGCGCGAAGAAAGAGACCCAGTACTTC. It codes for CSVLTTSAKKETQYF.

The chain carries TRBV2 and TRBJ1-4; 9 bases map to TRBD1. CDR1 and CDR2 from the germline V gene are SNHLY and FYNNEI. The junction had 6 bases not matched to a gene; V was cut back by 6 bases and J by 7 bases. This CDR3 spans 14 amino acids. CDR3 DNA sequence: TGTGCCAGCAGCCTACAGGGGGCCGGTGAAAAACTGTTTTTT. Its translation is CASSLQGAGEKLFF.

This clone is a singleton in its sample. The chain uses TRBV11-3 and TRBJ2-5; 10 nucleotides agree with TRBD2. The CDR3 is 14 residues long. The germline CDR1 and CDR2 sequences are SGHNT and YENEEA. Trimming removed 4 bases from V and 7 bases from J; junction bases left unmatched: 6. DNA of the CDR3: TGTGCCAGCAGCTGGACTAGCGGCAGCGGGACCCAGTACTTC. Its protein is CASSWTSGSGTQYF.

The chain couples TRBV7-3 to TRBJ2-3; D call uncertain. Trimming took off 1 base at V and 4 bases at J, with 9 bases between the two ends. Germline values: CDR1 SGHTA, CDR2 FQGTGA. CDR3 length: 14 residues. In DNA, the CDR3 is TGTGCCAGCAGCTTAAGCTTAGAATCAGATACGCAGTATTTT. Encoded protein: CASSLSLESDTQYF.

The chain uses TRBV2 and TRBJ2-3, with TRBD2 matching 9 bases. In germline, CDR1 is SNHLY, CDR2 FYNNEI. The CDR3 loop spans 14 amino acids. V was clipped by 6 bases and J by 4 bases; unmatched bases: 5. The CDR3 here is CASRGGLASDTQYF. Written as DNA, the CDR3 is TGTGCCAGCAGGGGGGGACTAGCATCAGATACGCAGTATTTT. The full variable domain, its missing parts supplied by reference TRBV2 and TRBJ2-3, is EPEVTQTPSHQVTQMGQEVILRCVPISNHLYFYWYRQILGQKVEFLVSFYNNEISEKSEIFDDQFSVERPDGSNFTLKIRSTKLEDSAMYFCASRGGLASDTQYFGPGTRLTVL.

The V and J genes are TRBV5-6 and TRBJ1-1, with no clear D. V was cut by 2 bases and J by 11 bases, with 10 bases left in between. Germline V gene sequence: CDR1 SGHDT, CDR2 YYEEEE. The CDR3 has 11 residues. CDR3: CASSLGGEAFF. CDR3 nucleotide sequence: TGTGCCAGCAGCTTAGGCGGGGAGGCTTTCTTT.

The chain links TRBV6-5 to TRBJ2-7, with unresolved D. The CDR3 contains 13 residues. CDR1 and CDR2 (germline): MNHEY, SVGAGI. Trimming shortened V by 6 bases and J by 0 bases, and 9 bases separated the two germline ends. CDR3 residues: CASSLESSYEQYF. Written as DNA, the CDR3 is TGTGCCAGCAGCTTAGAAAGCTCCTACGAGCAGTACTTC.

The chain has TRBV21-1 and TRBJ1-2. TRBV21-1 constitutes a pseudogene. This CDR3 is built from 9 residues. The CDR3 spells CAISYGYTF. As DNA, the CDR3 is TGTGCCATCTCCTATGGCTACACCTTC.

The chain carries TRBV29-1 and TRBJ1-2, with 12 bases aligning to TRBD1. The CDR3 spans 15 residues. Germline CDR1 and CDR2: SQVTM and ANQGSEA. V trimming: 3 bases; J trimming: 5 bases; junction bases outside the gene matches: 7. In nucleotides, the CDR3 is TGCAGCGTTGACGGGGACAGGGGGCGCGGGTATGGCTACACCTTC. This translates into CSVDGDRGRGYGYTF.

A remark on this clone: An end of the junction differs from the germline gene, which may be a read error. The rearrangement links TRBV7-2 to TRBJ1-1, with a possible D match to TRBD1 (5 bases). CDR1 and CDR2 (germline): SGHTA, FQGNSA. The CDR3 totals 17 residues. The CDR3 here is CASNLLGVSLTNTEAFF. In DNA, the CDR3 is TGTGCCAGCAACTTACTAGGGGTCTCACTTACAAACACTGAAGCTTTCTTT.

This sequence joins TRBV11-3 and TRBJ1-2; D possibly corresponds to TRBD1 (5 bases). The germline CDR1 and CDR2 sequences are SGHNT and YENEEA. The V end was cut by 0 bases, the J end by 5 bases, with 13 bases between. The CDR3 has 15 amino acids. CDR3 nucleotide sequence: TGTGCCAGCAGCTTAGATTCAGGCAGGGATTATGGCTACACCTTC. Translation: CASSLDSGRDYGYTF.

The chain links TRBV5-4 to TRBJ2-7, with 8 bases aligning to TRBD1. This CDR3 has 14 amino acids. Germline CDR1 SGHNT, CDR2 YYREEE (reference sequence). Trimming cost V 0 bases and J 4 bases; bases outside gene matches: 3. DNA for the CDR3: TGTGCCAGCAGCTTGGCCCGGACAGGGTACGAGCAGTACTTC. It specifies CASSLARTGYEQYF.

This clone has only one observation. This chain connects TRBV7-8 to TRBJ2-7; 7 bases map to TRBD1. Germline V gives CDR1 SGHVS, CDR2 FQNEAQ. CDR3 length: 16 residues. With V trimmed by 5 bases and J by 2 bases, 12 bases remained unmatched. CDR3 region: CASSPFYTGVPYEQYF. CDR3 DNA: TGTGCCAGCAGCCCCTTTTACACAGGGGTTCCCTACGAGCAGTACTTC.

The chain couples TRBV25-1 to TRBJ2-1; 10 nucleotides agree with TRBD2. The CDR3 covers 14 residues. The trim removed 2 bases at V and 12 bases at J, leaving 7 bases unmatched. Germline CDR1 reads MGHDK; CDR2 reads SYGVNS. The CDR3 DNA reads TGTGCCAGCAGTGAACTCAGGTTAGCGGGAGGGCAGTTCTTC. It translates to CASSELRLAGGQFF. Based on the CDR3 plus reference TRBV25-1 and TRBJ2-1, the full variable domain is EADIYQTPRYLVIGTGKKITLECSQTMGHDKMYWYQQDPGMELHLIHYSYGVNSTEKGDLSSESTVSRIRTEHFPLTLESARPSHTSQYLCASSELRLAGGQFFGPGTRLTVL.

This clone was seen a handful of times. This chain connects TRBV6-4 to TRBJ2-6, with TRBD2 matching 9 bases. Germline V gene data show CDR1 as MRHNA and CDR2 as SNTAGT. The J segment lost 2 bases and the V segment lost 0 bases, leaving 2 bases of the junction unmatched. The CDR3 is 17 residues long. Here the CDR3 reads CASSDSSSGTGANVLTF. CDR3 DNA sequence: TGTGCCAGCAGTGACTCGTCTAGCGGGACTGGGGCCAACGTCCTGACTTTC.

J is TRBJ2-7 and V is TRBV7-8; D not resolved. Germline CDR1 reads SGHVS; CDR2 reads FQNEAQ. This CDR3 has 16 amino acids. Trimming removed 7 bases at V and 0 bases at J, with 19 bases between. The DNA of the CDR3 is TGTGCCAGCACCACTTACCGCGTACTTAGCTCCTACGAGCAGTACTTC. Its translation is CASTTYRVLSSYEQYF.

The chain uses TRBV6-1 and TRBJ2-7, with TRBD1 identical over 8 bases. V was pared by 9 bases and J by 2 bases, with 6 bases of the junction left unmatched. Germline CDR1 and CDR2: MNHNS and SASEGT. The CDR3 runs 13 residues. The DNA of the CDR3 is TGTGCCAGTCGAAGACAGGGGCCCTACGAGCAGTACTTC. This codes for CASRRQGPYEQYF.

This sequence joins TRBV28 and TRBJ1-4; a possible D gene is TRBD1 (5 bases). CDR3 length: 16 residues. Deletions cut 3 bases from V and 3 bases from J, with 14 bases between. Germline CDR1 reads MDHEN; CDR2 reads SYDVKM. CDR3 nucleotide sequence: TGTGCCAGCAGTTTGGCAGACCCCAGGGCTAATGAAAAACTGTTTTTT. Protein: CASSLADPRANEKLFF.

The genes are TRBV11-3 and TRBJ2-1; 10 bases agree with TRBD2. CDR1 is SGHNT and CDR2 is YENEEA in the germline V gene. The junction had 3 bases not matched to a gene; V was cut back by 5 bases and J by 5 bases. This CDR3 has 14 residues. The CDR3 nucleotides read TGTGCCAGCAGCCGGACTAGCGGACACAATGAGCAGTTCTTC. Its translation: CASSRTSGHNEQFF. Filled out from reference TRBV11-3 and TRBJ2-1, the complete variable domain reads EAGVVQSPRYKIIEKKQPVAFWCNPISGHNTLYWYLQNLGQGPELLIRYENEEAVDDSQLPKDRFSAERLKGVDSTLKIQPAELGDSAVYLCASSRTSGHNEQFFGPGTRLTVL.

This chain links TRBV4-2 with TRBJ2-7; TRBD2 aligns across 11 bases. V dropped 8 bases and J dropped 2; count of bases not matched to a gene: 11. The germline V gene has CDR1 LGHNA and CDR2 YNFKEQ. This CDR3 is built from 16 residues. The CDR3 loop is CASSISGTSGAYEQYF. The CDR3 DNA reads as TGTGCCAGCTCTATCTCCGGGACTAGCGGAGCCTACGAGCAGTACTTC.

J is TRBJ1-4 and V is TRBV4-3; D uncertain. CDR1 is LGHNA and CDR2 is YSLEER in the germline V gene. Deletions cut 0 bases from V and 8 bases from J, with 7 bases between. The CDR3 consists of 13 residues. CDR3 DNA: TGCGCCAGCAGCCAAGAGCGAGGAGAAAAACTGTTTTTT. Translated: CASSQERGEKLFF.

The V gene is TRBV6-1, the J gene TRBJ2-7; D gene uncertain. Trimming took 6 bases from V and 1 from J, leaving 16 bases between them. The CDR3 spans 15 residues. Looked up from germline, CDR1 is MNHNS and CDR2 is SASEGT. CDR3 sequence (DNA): TGTGCCAGCAGATCTGGGCACGGTCCTTCCTACGAGCAGTACTTC. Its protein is CASRSGHGPSYEQYF.

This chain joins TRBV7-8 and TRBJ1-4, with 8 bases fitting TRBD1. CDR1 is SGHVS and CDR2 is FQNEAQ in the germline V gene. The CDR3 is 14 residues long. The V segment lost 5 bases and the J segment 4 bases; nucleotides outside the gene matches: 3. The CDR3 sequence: CASSRQGYNEKLFF. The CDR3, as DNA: TGTGCCAGCAGCCGACAGGGGTATAATGAAAAACTGTTTTTT. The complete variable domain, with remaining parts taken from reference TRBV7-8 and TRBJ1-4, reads GAGVSQSPRYKVAKRGQDVALRCDPISGHVSLFWYQQALGQGPEFLTYFQNEAQLDKSGLPSDRFFAERPEGSVSTLKIQRTQQEDSAVYLCASSRQGYNEKLFFGSGTQLSVL.

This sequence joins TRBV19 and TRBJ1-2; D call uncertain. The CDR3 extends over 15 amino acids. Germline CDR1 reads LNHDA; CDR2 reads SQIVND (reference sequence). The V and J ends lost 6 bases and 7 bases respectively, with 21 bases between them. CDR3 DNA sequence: TGTGCCAGTAGCCGACGGGATAGTCTCCTATCTGGCTACACCTTC. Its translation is CASSRRDSLLSGYTF.